Listed below are T cell receptor beta chains from one sample, sequenced in a study of T cells in Graves' hyperthyroidism and ophthalmopathy. TCRdb independently ran MiXCR on the multiplex PCR reads; one entry per CDR3 protein. The table records over 550,000 distinct CDR3 sequences, over 15% of them present only once. The sample consisted of blood. The receptors come from a woman aged 18-29 years with Graves' hyperthyroidism. CDR3s include the opening cysteine and the closing phenylalanine or tryptophan. The order of the fields is J gene, clone size, V gene, D gene, CDR3 protein, CDR3 DNA. The D gene is left open where the match is weak. Only part of the rows carry a size: once, few, many, or a class if the clone is expanded.

J gene: TRBJ2-7
clone size: many
V gene: TRBV7-6
D gene: TRBD1
CDR3 protein: CASSRRDRGIDEQYF
CDR3 DNA: TGTGCCAGCAGCCGTCGCGACAGGGGGATCGACGAGCAGTACTTC

J gene: TRBJ2-5
clone size: many
V gene: TRBV5-1
D gene: -
CDR3 protein: CASSLWASEGETQYF
CDR3 DNA: TGCGCCAGCAGCTTGTGGGCTAGCGAGGGAGAGACCCAGTACTTC

J gene: TRBJ2-7
clone size: many
V gene: TRBV24-1
D gene: TRBD1
CDR3 protein: CATGTGGGEQYF
CDR3 DNA: TGTGCCACCGGTACAGGGGGAGGCGAGCAGTACTTC

J gene: TRBJ2-5
clone size: many
V gene: TRBV12-3/TRBV12-4
D gene: -
CDR3 protein: CASSLQGGQETQYF
CDR3 DNA: TGTGCCAGCAGCCTACAGGGGGGGCAGGAGACCCAGTACTTC

J gene: TRBJ2-7
clone size: -
V gene: TRBV5-1
D gene: -
CDR3 protein: CASSGGLSYYEQYF
CDR3 DNA: TGCGCCAGCAGCGGGGGACTGTCGTACTACGAGCAGTACTTC

J gene: TRBJ2-3
clone size: few
V gene: TRBV7-9
D gene: -
CDR3 protein: CASSLGGLAASTDTQYF
CDR3 DNA: TGTGCCAGCAGCTTAGGTGGGTTAGCGGCGAGCACAGATACGCAGTATTTT

J gene: TRBJ1-4
clone size: -
V gene: TRBV28
D gene: TRBD1
CDR3 protein: CASSHHGQGSNEKLFF
CDR3 DNA: TGTGCCAGCAGTCATCATGGACAGGGCTCTAATGAAAAACTGTTTTTT

J gene: TRBJ1-2
clone size: -
V gene: TRBV30
D gene: TRBD1
CDR3 protein: CAWSVLRQGGNGYTF
CDR3 DNA: TGTGCCTGGAGTGTGTTAAGACAGGGAGGAAATGGCTACACCTTC

J gene: TRBJ2-1
clone size: many
V gene: TRBV11-2
D gene: -
CDR3 protein: CASSVPGLPNEQFF
CDR3 DNA: TGTGCCAGCAGCGTTCCGGGACTCCCAAATGAGCAGTTCTTC

J gene: TRBJ1-4
clone size: few
V gene: TRBV4-3
D gene: TRBD1
CDR3 protein: CASSQEGQGDEKLFF
CDR3 DNA: TGCGCCAGCAGCCAAGAGGGGCAGGGGGACGAAAAACTGTTTTTT

J gene: TRBJ2-5
clone size: many
V gene: TRBV5-4
D gene: -
CDR3 protein: CASSDTLQETQYF
CDR3 DNA: TGTGCCAGCAGCGATACGCTGCAAGAGACCCAGTACTTC

J gene: TRBJ2-7
clone size: many
V gene: TRBV12-3/TRBV12-4
D gene: -
CDR3 protein: CASSFGTRYEQYF
CDR3 DNA: TGTGCCAGCAGTTTTGGGACACGGTACGAGCAGTACTTC

J gene: TRBJ1-1
clone size: -
V gene: TRBV5-4
D gene: -
CDR3 protein: CASSTDSYNTEAFF
CDR3 DNA: TGTGCCAGCAGCACGGACAGTTACAACACTGAAGCTTTCTTT

J gene: TRBJ1-3
clone size: -
V gene: TRBV12-3/TRBV12-4
D gene: -
CDR3 protein: CASRTRQPSGNTIYF
CDR3 DNA: TGTGCCAGCAGGACCCGACAGCCCTCTGGAAACACCATATATTTT

J gene: TRBJ2-1
clone size: few
V gene: TRBV28
D gene: -
CDR3 protein: CASSLNLARIGQFF
CDR3 DNA: TGTGCCAGCAGTTTAAACCTAGCGCGGATTGGGCAGTTCTTC

J gene: TRBJ1-5
clone size: many
V gene: TRBV5-6
D gene: TRBD1
CDR3 protein: CASSYRTGGLSQPQHF
CDR3 DNA: TGTGCCAGCAGCTACCGGACAGGGGGCTTGAGTCAGCCCCAGCATTTT

J gene: TRBJ1-1
clone size: few
V gene: TRBV12-3/TRBV12-4
D gene: -
CDR3 protein: CASWVGDLTTEAFF
CDR3 DNA: TGTGCCAGCTGGGTGGGGGATTTGACCACTGAAGCTTTCTTT

J gene: TRBJ2-1
clone size: many
V gene: TRBV6-5
D gene: TRBD2
CDR3 protein: CASRTGTSGDREQFF
CDR3 DNA: TGTGCCAGCAGAACGGGGACTAGCGGGGACCGAGAGCAGTTCTTC

J gene: TRBJ1-1
clone size: -
V gene: TRBV3-1
D gene: TRBD1
CDR3 protein: CASSQGTGGAAEAFF
CDR3 DNA: TGTGCCAGCAGCCAAGGAACAGGGGGCGCAGCTGAAGCTTTCTTT

J gene: TRBJ2-5
clone size: many
V gene: TRBV20-1
D gene: TRBD2
CDR3 protein: CSALAGGPGETQYF
CDR3 DNA: TGCAGTGCTCTAGCGGGGGGGCCGGGAGAGACCCAGTACTTC

J gene: TRBJ2-3
clone size: once
V gene: TRBV5-8
D gene: -
CDR3 protein: CASSVWANTDTQYF
CDR3 DNA: TGTGCCAGCAGCGTCTGGGCCAACACAGATACGCAGTATTTT

J gene: TRBJ2-3
clone size: few
V gene: TRBV4-2
D gene: -
CDR3 protein: CASSQDWDWSTDTQYF
CDR3 DNA: TGTGCCAGCAGCCAAGATTGGGACTGGTCCACAGATACGCAGTATTTT

J gene: TRBJ1-2
clone size: many
V gene: TRBV11-1
D gene: TRBD1
CDR3 protein: CASAPGQGHYGYTF
CDR3 DNA: TGTGCCAGCGCCCCGGGACAGGGGCACTATGGCTACACCTTC

J gene: TRBJ1-1
clone size: few
V gene: TRBV27
D gene: TRBD1
CDR3 protein: CASRQGPGTEAFF
CDR3 DNA: TGTGCCAGCAGACAGGGGCCAGGCACTGAAGCTTTCTTT

J gene: TRBJ2-3
clone size: many
V gene: TRBV4-1
D gene: TRBD1
CDR3 protein: CASSQGGGRDTQYF
CDR3 DNA: TGCGCCAGCAGCCAAGGAGGGGGCAGGGATACGCAGTATTTT

J gene: TRBJ2-3
clone size: many
V gene: TRBV5-1
D gene: -
CDR3 protein: CASSFPFPSSLRGSDTQYF
CDR3 DNA: TGCGCCAGCAGCTTCCCTTTTCCTTCTAGTTTAAGGGGGTCAGATACGCAGTATTTT

J gene: TRBJ2-1
clone size: many
V gene: TRBV20-1
D gene: -
CDR3 protein: CSASTSFDEQFF
CDR3 DNA: TGCAGTGCTAGTACTAGTTTCGATGAGCAGTTCTTC

J gene: TRBJ1-6
clone size: few
V gene: TRBV19
D gene: -
CDR3 protein: CASSINSGQNYNSPLHF
CDR3 DNA: TGTGCCAGTAGTATTAATAGCGGACAGAACTATAATTCACCCCTCCACTTT

J gene: TRBJ2-3
clone size: few
V gene: TRBV11-2
D gene: TRBD1
CDR3 protein: CASSHAGQGPAITDTQYF
CDR3 DNA: TGTGCCAGCAGCCACGCGGGACAGGGCCCTGCAATCACAGATACGCAGTATTTT

J gene: TRBJ2-7
clone size: many
V gene: TRBV6-1
D gene: TRBD2
CDR3 protein: CASRATSGVYEQYF
CDR3 DNA: TGTGCCAGCAGGGCCACTAGCGGGGTTTACGAGCAGTACTTC

J gene: TRBJ2-5
clone size: few
V gene: TRBV7-9
D gene: TRBD2
CDR3 protein: CASSPRTSGEETQYF
CDR3 DNA: TGTGCCAGCAGCCCAAGGACTAGCGGAGAAGAGACCCAGTACTTC

J gene: TRBJ2-5
clone size: many
V gene: TRBV12-5
D gene: TRBD2
CDR3 protein: CASGLVITREVTQYF
CDR3 DNA: TGTGCTAGTGGTTTGGTAATCACCCGGGAGGTGACCCAGTACTTC